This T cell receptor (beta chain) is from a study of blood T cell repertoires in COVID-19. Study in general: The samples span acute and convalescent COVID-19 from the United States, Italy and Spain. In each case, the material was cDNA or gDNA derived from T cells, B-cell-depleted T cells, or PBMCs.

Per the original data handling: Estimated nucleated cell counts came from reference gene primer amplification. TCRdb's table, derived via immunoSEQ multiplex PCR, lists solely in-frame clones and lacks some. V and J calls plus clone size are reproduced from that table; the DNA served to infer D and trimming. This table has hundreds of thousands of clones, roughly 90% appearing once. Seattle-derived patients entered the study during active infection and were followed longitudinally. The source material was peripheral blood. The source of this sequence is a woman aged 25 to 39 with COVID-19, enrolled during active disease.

The CDR3 DNA is TGCAGCGTTGGGGACAGAAGCTACGAGCAGTACTTC. Its protein is CSVGDRSYEQYF. This chain joins TRBV29-1 and TRBJ2-7; TRBD1 aligns across 7 bases. The CDR3 has 12 amino acids. The germline V gene encodes CDR1 SQVTM and CDR2 ANQGSEA. The J segment lost 3 bases and the V segment lost 4 bases, leaving 3 bases of the junction unmatched.